This T cell receptor beta chain was found in a study of breast tumors, draining lymph nodes, adjacent tissues. Samples came from axillary lymph nodes draining the breast cancer. This clonotype has a handful of counts. The antigen remains undetermined. MiXCR was run by TCRdb on the multiplex PCR reads, yielding one entry per CDR3 protein. The repertoire holds 160,000 or so distinct CDR3 sequences, with around 35% as singletons. The study's findings and limits: Compared with basal-like, luminal-like tumors shared significantly more repertoire with nontumor tissue. Tumor TCR diversity was below lymph nodes but above nontumor tissue.

The sample comprised axillary lymph node tissue. The clonotype was recovered from a female donor with breast cancer. Some clones in this sample may be carry-over from other donors' samples.

The CDR3 DNA follows: TGTGCCAGCACGGTCCTTGGCAATGAGCAGTTCTTC. It yields the protein CASTVLGNEQFF. The chain employs TRBV28 and TRBJ2-1; D remains unclear. The CDR3 is made up of 12 amino acids. Germline V gene sequence: CDR1 MDHEN, CDR2 SYDVKM. V was cut by 7 bases and J by 6 bases, with 10 bases left in between.